The entry that follows covers one T cell receptor (beta chain) sequence. The sample comes from a study of cytomegalovirus exposure and HLA in healthy donors. V lost 5 bases and J 2 bases, leaving 16 bases between the germline ends. CDR1 is PRHDT, CDR2 FYEKMQ, per germline (reference sequence). The CDR3 is made up of 16 amino acids. 60 Vbeta and 13 Jbeta primers were used in PCR. Profiling relied on immunoSEQ multiplex PCR, and the TCRdb table lists in-frame clones only, not all of them. This sample has over 100,000 clones; just under 70% occur once, and the top ten carry 5.4%. Sequencing used PBMCs. The rearrangement joins TRBV13 to TRBJ1-3, with TRBD1 as a possible D gene (5 bases). The TCR was taken from a woman in her sixties or seventies in good health and CMV-seropositive. The CDR3 sequence is CASSPAAGGAGNTIYF. The DNA for the CDR3 is TGTGCCAGCAGCCCAGCGGCGGGGGGAGCTGGAAACACCATATATTTT.